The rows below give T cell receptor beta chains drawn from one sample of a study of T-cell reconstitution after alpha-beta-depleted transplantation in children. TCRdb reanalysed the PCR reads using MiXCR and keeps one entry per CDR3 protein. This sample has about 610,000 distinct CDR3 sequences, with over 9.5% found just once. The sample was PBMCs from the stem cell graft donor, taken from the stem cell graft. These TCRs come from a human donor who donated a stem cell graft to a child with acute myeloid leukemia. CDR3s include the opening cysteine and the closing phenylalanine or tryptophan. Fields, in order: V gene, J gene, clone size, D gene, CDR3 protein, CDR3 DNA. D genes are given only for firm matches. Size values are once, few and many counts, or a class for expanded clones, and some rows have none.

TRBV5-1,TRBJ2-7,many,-,CASSEGGSYEQYF,TGCGCCAGTTCCGAGGGGGGCTCCTACGAGCAGTACTTC
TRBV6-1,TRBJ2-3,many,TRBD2,CASSRQRETDTQYF,TGTGCCAGCAGCCGTCAGCGGGAGACAGATACGCAGTATTTT
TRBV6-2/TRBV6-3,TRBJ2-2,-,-,CASSYLGAVGAGELFF,TGTGCCAGCAGTTATCTCGGTGCTGTGGGGGCCGGGGAGCTGTTTTTT
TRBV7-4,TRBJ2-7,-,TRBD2,CASSSSGRRTYEQYF,TGTGCCAGCAGCTCTAGCGGGAGGAGGACCTACGAGCAGTACTTC
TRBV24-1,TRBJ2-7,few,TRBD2,CATSDSGTSGSIYEQYF,TGTGCCACCAGTGATTCCGGGACTAGCGGGAGTATTTACGAGCAGTACTTC
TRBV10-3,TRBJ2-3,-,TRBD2,CAISGLAGGRTDTQYF,TGTGCCATCAGTGGACTAGCGGGAGGGAGGACAGATACGCAGTATTTT
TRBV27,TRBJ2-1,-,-,CASSLVRTGVYGNEQFF,TGTGCCAGCAGTTTAGTTAGGACGGGAGTATATGGCAATGAGCAGTTCTTC
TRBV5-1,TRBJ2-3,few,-,CASSLAEPPDTQYF,TGCGCCAGCAGCTTAGCGGAACCTCCAGATACGCAGTATTTT
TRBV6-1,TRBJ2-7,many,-,CASRFPGWGAYEQYF,TGTGCCAGCAGATTCCCAGGGTGGGGGGCCTACGAGCAGTACTTC
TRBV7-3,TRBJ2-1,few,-,CASGLGGPAFF,TGTGCCAGCGGCCTCGGGGGCCCCGCATTCTTC
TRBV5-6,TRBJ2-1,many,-,CASSFLAQSSYNEQFF,TGTGCCAGCAGCTTTCTAGCCCAGAGCTCCTACAATGAGCAGTTCTTC
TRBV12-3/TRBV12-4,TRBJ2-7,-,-,CASSLGGIEQYF,TGTGCCAGCAGTTTAGGGGGAATCGAGCAGTACTTC
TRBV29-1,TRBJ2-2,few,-,CSVGGQSNTGELFF,TGCAGCGTTGGCGGGCAGTCGAACACCGGGGAGCTGTTTTTT
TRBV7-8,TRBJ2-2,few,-,CASSLEWRDTGELFF,TGTGCCAGCAGCTTAGAATGGCGGGACACCGGGGAGCTGTTTTTT
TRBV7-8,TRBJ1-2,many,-,CASSPLQGNYGYTF,TGTGCCAGCAGCCCCCTACAGGGAAACTATGGCTACACCTTC
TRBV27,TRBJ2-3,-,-,CASSKEGGGPTTDTQYF,TGTGCCAGCTCAAAGGAAGGAGGGGGGCCTACCACAGATACGCAGTATTTT
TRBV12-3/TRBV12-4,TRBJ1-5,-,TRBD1,CASLGQGSNQPQHF,TGTGCCAGCCTGGGACAGGGAAGCAATCAGCCCCAGCATTTT
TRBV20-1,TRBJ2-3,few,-,CSTERGRAGTDTQYF,TGCAGTACCGAGAGGGGGAGGGCGGGCACAGATACGCAGTATTTT
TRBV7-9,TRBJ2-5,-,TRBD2,CASSSGLAGTETQYF,TGTGCCAGCAGCTCGGGACTAGCGGGAACAGAGACCCAGTACTTC
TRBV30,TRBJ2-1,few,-,CAWSYGDRLTYNEQFF,TGTGCCTGGAGTTACGGGGACCGTCTAACCTACAATGAGCAGTTCTTC
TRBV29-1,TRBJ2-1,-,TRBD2,CSVDSSGKGNEQFF,TGCAGCGTTGACTCTAGCGGGAAGGGGAATGAGCAGTTCTTC
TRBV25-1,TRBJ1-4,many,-,CASSPPGTYNEKLFF,TGTGCCAGCAGTCCACCAGGGACTTATAATGAAAAACTGTTTTTT
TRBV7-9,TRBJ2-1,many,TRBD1,CASSFTGTGGSEQFF,TGTGCCAGCAGCTTCACCGGGACAGGGGGCAGTGAGCAGTTCTTC
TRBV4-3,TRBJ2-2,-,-,CASSQESWNSLGGELFF,TGCGCCAGCAGCCAAGAAAGCTGGAACTCACTGGGCGGGGAGCTGTTTTTT
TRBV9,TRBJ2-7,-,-,CASSVGVLSYEQYF,TGTGCCAGCAGCGTAGGGGTTCTATCCTACGAGCAGTACTTC
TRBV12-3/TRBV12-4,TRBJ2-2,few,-,CASMPPAGELFF,TGTGCCAGCATGCCGCCCGCCGGGGAGCTGTTTTTT
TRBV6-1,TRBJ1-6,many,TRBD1,CASSWGDSNSPLHF,TGTGCCAGTAGCTGGGGGGACAGTAATTCACCCCTCCACTTT
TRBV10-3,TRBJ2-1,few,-,CAISEREGPGEQFF,TGTGCCATCAGTGAGCGAGAGGGACCGGGTGAGCAGTTCTTC
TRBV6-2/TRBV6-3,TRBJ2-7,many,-,CASSYDRDYEQYF,TGTGCCAGCAGTTACGACAGAGACTACGAGCAGTACTTC
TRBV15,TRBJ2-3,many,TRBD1,CATSRGDRGLDTDTQYF,TGTGCCACCAGCAGAGGGGACAGGGGGCTTGACACAGATACGCAGTATTTT
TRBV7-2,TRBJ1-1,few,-,CASSSLLNIEAFF,TGTGCCAGCAGCTCCCTCTTGAATATTGAAGCTTTCTTT
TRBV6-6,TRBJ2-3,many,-,CASSSPPEREYF,TGTGCCAGCAGTTCCCCCCCAGAGAGAGAGTATTTT
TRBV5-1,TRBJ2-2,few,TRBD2,CASSWAPPGLAGTGELFF,TGCGCCAGCAGCTGGGCGCCCCCGGGACTAGCGGGAACCGGGGAGCTGTTTTTT
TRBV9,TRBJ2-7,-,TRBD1,CASSARTGSYERYF,TGTGCCAGCAGCGCGAGGACAGGTTCCTACGAGCGGTACTTC
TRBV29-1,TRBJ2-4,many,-,CSGSEGANIQYF,TGCAGCGGATCCGAGGGAGCTAACATTCAGTACTTC
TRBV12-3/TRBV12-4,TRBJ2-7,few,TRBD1,CASIPPGQPYEQYF,TGTGCCAGCATTCCGCCGGGACAGCCTTACGAGCAGTACTTC
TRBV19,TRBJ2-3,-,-,CASSPGGVKITDTQYF,TGTGCCAGTAGTCCCGGTGGGGTCAAAATCACAGATACGCAGTATTTT
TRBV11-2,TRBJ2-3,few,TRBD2,CASRPRDSGRADTQYF,TGTGCCAGCAGACCCAGGGACAGCGGGAGGGCAGATACGCAGTATTTT
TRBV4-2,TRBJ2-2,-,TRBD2,CASSQPGLAENTGELFF,TGTGCCAGCAGCCAACCAGGACTAGCGGAAAACACCGGGGAGCTGTTTTTT
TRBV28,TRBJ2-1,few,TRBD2,CASSSGVAGGYEQFF,TGTGCCAGCAGTTCGGGGGTAGCGGGAGGTTATGAGCAGTTCTTC
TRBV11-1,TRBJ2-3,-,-,CASSLNVGYSDTQYF,TGTGCCAGCAGCTTAAACGTCGGCTACTCCGATACGCAGTATTTT
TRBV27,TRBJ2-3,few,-,CASSDLNGADTQYF,TGTGCCAGCAGTGATCTGAATGGCGCAGATACGCAGTATTTT
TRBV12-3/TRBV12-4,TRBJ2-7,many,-,CASSPHSGSYEQYF,TGTGCCAGCAGTCCTCACTCGGGCTCCTACGAGCAGTACTTC
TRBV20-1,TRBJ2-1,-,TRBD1,CSARQGSRDSEQFF,TGCAGTGCTAGGCAAGGTAGTAGGGACAGTGAGCAGTTCTTC
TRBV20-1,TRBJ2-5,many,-,CSARPPRLDETQYF,TGCAGTGCTAGACCCCCTCGTCTAGATGAGACCCAGTACTTC
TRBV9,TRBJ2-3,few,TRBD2,CASSGTSGSVISTDTQYF,TGTGCCAGCAGTGGGACTAGCGGGAGTGTTATTAGCACAGATACGCAGTATTTT
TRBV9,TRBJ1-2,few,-,CASSARGTQNYGYTF,TGTGCCAGCAGCGCCCGCGGGACTCAAAACTATGGCTACACCTTC
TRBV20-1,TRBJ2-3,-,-,CSARDRVSTDTQYF,TGCAGTGCTAGAGACAGGGTCTCCACAGATACGCAGTATTTT
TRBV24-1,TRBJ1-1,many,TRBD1,CATRGTGASGNTEAFF,TGTGCCACCAGGGGGACAGGGGCCTCCGGGAACACTGAAGCTTTCTTT
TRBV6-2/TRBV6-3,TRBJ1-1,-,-,CATMDGMNTEAFF,TGTGCCACCATGGACGGTATGAACACTGAAGCTTTCTTT
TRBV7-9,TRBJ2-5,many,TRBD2,CASSLGASSGIATQYF,TGTGCCAGCAGCTTGGGGGCGTCTAGCGGGATCGCGACCCAGTACTTC
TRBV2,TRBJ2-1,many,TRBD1,CASSERPGGAEQFF,TGTGCCAGCAGTGAACGCCCAGGGGGCGCTGAGCAGTTCTTC
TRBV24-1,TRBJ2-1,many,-,CATSDGQGGSYNEQFF,TGTGCCACCAGTGACGGACAGGGAGGGAGCTACAATGAGCAGTTCTTC